The 22 T cell receptor beta chains in this list originate from one sample, sequenced in a study of breast tumors, draining lymph nodes, adjacent tissues. TCRdb reprocessed the multiplex PCR reads via MiXCR and lists one record per CDR3 protein. The table has some 47,000 distinct CDR3 sequences, about 40% seen once. Material: breast tumor tissue. The receptors here all came from a female donor with breast cancer. Some clones in this sample may be carry-over from other donors' samples.

The sample holds many counts of this clonotype. This sequence joins TRBV3-1 and TRBJ2-7; no firm D call. The V gene lost 1 base and the J gene lost 7 bases, with 8 bases spanning the gap. CDR3 length: 12 amino acids. The V gene's germline CDR1 is LGHDT and CDR2 YNNKEL (reference sequence). The CDR3, as DNA: TGTGCCAGCAGCCAAGGTCATAGTGAGCAGTACTTC. Protein sequence: CASSQGHSEQYF.

This clonotype was found many times. The chain carries TRBV4-1 and TRBJ2-7, with 13 bases identical to TRBD2. CDR1 and CDR2 from the germline V gene are MGHRA and YSYEKL. With V trimmed by 3 bases and J by 3 bases, 5 bases remained unmatched. The length of the CDR3 is 16 residues. CDR3: CASSQEGLAGFYEQYF. The CDR3 nucleotides are TGCGCCAGCAGCCAGGAGGGACTAGCGGGATTCTACGAGCAGTACTTC.

This clonotype showed up many times. The chain joins TRBV29-1 to TRBJ2-1; possible D gene TRBD2, 6 bases. Germline V gene lookup returns CDR1 SQVTM and CDR2 ANQGSEA. Deletions cut 3 bases from V and 6 bases from J, with 12 bases between. The CDR3 loop spans 13 amino acids. The CDR3 reads CSVDAGPFNEQFF. The CDR3 DNA is TGCAGCGTTGACGCGGGACCTTTCAATGAGCAGTTCTTC.

The chain couples TRBV20-1 to TRBJ2-1, with 12 bases identical to TRBD2. Trimming removed 5 bases from V and 4 bases from J; junction bases left unmatched: 9. The CDR3 spans 16 residues. The V gene's germline CDR1 is DFQATT and CDR2 SNEGSKA (reference sequence). CDR3 protein: CSAGEGLAGNYNEQFF. CDR3 in DNA: TGCAGTGCTGGGGAAGGACTAGCGGGGAATTACAATGAGCAGTTCTTC.

The gene calls are TRBV10-2 and TRBJ2-5, with 10 bases matching TRBD2. From germline, CDR1 is WSHSY and CDR2 SAAADI. V lost 6 bases and J lost 5; bases outside the gene matches: 6. This CDR3 contains 14 residues. The CDR3 DNA reads as TGCGCCAGCAGGGGAGCGGGAGGGTTGGAGACCCAGTACTTC. As protein: CASRGAGGLETQYF.

About this clonotype itself: A much more abundant neighbour one base away suggests this may be a read error. The chain is built from TRBV20-1 and TRBJ1-5; a possible D gene is TRBD1 (5 bases). V gave up 8 bases and J gave up 5 bases, with 16 bases separating them. Germline CDR1 and CDR2: DFQATT and SNEGSKA (reference sequence). The CDR3 sequence is 13 residues long. For the CDR3, the DNA is TGCAGTACCCACCGACAGAAAGATCAGCCCCAGCATTTT. Translation: CSTHRQKDQPQHF.

This clonotype was recorded at least ten times. A much more abundant neighbour one base away suggests this may be a read error. The chain uses TRBV11-2 and TRBJ2-3; 8 bases agree with TRBD1. The CDR3 consists of 15 residues. CDR1 SGHAT and CDR2 FQNNGV come from the germline V gene. CDR3 DNA sequence: TGTGCCAGCGGCTTAATCCAGGGGGCCTTGGATACGCAGTATTTT. This encodes CASGLIQGALDTQYF.

This clonotype was counted many times. The chain recombines TRBV7-9 with TRBJ2-5, with D tentatively TRBD1 (6 bases). The CDR3 length is 15 residues. CDR1 and CDR2 from the germline V gene are SEHNR and FQNEAQ (reference sequence). Between the trimmed V and J ends, which lost 6 bases and 3 bases, there was a span of 17 bases. Here the CDR3 DNA reads TGTGCCAGCAGTCCAATTGGGGGCCCAAAAGAGACCCAGTACTTC. It specifies CASSPIGGPKETQYF.

This clonotype was counted many times. This chain links TRBV20-1 with TRBJ2-1; D is unclear. The V gene's germline CDR1 is DFQATT and CDR2 SNEGSKA (reference sequence). The germline V and J ends were trimmed by 3 bases and 10 bases, with 10 bases remaining between them. The CDR3 has 11 amino acids. The CDR3 sequence is CSARYAREQFF. The DNA of the CDR3 is TGCAGTGCTAGGTATGCCCGGGAGCAGTTCTTC.

This clonotype was seen many times. The rearrangement links TRBV5-6 to TRBJ1-5; 7 bases are a match to TRBD1. The trim removed 4 bases at V and 3 bases at J, leaving 10 bases unmatched. The CDR3 is 16 residues long. Germline V gene lookup returns CDR1 SGHDT and CDR2 YYEEEE. The CDR3 loop reads CASSPQGGTYNQPQHF. CDR3 sequence (DNA): TGTGCCAGCAGCCCACAAGGGGGCACCTACAATCAGCCCCAGCATTTT.

This chain uses TRBV29-1 with TRBJ2-7; 10 bases are shared with TRBD1. The CDR3 length is 11 residues. Trimming took 8 bases from V and 5 from J; bases not matched to a gene: 3. The germline V gene encodes CDR1 SQVTM and CDR2 ANQGSEA. The CDR3 loop is CSPGTGDEQYF. CDR3 nucleotide sequence: TGCAGCCCCGGGACAGGGGACGAGCAGTACTTC.

Remarks on this clonotype: A read error may be the cause here, since a much bigger clone is one base away. V usage is TRBV7-2 and J usage is TRBJ2-4; 12 bases align to TRBD2. CDR3 size: 15 residues. Germline V gives CDR1 SGHTA, CDR2 FQGNSA. The CDR3 bases are TGTGCCTGCAGCGCGACTAGCGGGAGTATCGGCATTCAGTACTTC. It is translated as CACSATSGSIGIQYF.

CDR3 in DNA: TGCGCCACCCCGTGTGCGCCCTACAATGAGCAGTTCTTC. Its translation is CATPCAPYNEQFF. The chain employs TRBV10-1 and TRBJ2-1; D unresolved. Trimming shortened V by 10 bases and J by 2 bases, and 12 bases separated the two germline ends. This CDR3 spans 13 amino acids. Germline values: CDR1 WNHNN, CDR2 SYGVQD (reference sequence).

This clonotype was counted at least ten times. V is TRBV5-1 and J is TRBJ2-5; D is unresolved. The CDR3 runs 12 residues. V gave up 0 bases and J gave up 5 bases, with 5 bases separating them. The germline V gene encodes CDR1 SGHRS and CDR2 YFSETQ. The CDR3 region is CASSLVGETQYF. The CDR3 bases are TGCGCCAGCAGCTTGGTTGGTGAGACCCAGTACTTC.

As regards this clonotype: One end of the junction varies from germline; a read error may be responsible. This chain connects TRBV20-1 to TRBJ2-7; no reliable D call. The CDR3 has 13 amino acids. Germline CDR1 reads DFQATT; CDR2 reads SNEGSKA (reference sequence). The CDR3 nucleotides read TGCAGTGCTCTAATTCCCAGCTCCCACGAGCGGTACTTC. Translation: CSALIPSSHERYF.

The chain carries TRBV15 and TRBJ1-5; tentatively, D is TRBD1 (6 bases). V shed 1 base and J shed 0 bases, with 13 bases lying between them. The CDR3 sequence is 17 residues long. Per the germline V gene, CDR1 is LNHNV and CDR2 is YYDKDF (reference sequence). As DNA, the CDR3 is TGTGCCACCAGCAGAGGACTTCCAGGGGATAGCAATCAGCCCCAGCATTTT. Its protein product is CATSRGLPGDSNQPQHF.

On this clonotype: Given the absence of the conserved phenylalanine or tryptophan at the CDR3 end, a read error is likely. This chain joins TRBV11-2 and TRBJ2-5; TRBD1 or TRBD2 may be the D gene (5 bases each). V was shortened by 1 base and J by 1 base, with 13 bases between the two germline ends. Germline V gene sequence: CDR1 SGHAT, CDR2 FQNNGV. The length of the CDR3 is 16 residues. CDR3 sequence reads: CASSLGAGTSQETQYL. In DNA form, the CDR3 reads TGTGCCAGCAGCTTAGGGGCCGGGACGTCCCAAGAGACCCAGTACCTT.

The chain is built from TRBV12-3 or TRBV12-4 and TRBJ2-3; 10 bases match TRBD2. V gave up 0 bases and J gave up 5 bases; unmatched junction bases: 5. The CDR3 covers 16 residues. The CDR3 spells CASSLAMASGRDTQYF. The CDR3, as DNA: TGTGCCAGCAGTTTAGCGATGGCTAGCGGGAGAGATACGCAGTATTTT.

This clonotype appeared many times. The chain carries TRBV13 and TRBJ2-3, with a possible D match to TRBD1 (5 bases). The germline V gene has CDR1 PRHDT and CDR2 FYEKMQ (reference sequence). This CDR3 spans 14 amino acids. V was shortened by 8 bases and J by 3 bases, with 15 bases between the two germline ends. CDR3 loop: CASALRAQTDTQYF. The CDR3 DNA is TGTGCCAGCGCCCTCAGGGCGCAGACAGATACGCAGTATTTT.

This clonotype showed up many times. A read error may be the cause here, since a much bigger clone is one base away. The chain joins TRBV5-7 to TRBJ2-7; maybe TRBD2 (7 bases). TRBV5-7 carries the ORF label, with uncertain function. The CDR3 runs to 12 residues. The germline V and J ends were trimmed by 3 bases and 6 bases, with 10 bases remaining between them. Written as DNA, the CDR3 is TGTGCCAGCAGCTCGGGGGGCTCCGAGCAGTACTTC. Amino acids: CASSSGGSEQYF.

This clonotype was detected many times. This chain uses TRBV4-3 with TRBJ1-4; 10 positions match TRBD1. The trim removed 2 bases at V and 6 bases at J, leaving 6 bases unmatched. The CDR3 sequence is 16 residues long. CDR1 and CDR2 from the germline V gene are LGHNA and YSLEER. The CDR3 reads CASSQNTGQGYEKLFF. The CDR3 DNA is TGCGCCAGCAGCCAAAACACGGGACAGGGGTATGAAAAACTGTTTTTT.

This clonotype was counted many times. This rearrangement joins TRBV11-2 to TRBJ2-1; D remains ambiguous. Trimming left V 4 bases short and J 5 bases short, with 15 bases between. The CDR3 has 15 residues. Germline values: CDR1 SGHAT, CDR2 FQNNGV. The CDR3 protein is CASSSHSGADNEQFF. For the CDR3, the DNA is TGTGCCAGCAGCTCGCACAGTGGTGCGGACAATGAGCAGTTCTTC. Looking up the rest from reference TRBV11-2 and TRBJ2-1 gives the full variable domain: EAGVAQSPRYKIIEKRQSVAFWCNPISGHATLYWYQQILGQGPKLLIQFQNNGVVDDSQLPKDRFSAERLKGVDSTLKIQPAKLEDSAVYLCASSSHSGADNEQFFGPGTRLTVL.